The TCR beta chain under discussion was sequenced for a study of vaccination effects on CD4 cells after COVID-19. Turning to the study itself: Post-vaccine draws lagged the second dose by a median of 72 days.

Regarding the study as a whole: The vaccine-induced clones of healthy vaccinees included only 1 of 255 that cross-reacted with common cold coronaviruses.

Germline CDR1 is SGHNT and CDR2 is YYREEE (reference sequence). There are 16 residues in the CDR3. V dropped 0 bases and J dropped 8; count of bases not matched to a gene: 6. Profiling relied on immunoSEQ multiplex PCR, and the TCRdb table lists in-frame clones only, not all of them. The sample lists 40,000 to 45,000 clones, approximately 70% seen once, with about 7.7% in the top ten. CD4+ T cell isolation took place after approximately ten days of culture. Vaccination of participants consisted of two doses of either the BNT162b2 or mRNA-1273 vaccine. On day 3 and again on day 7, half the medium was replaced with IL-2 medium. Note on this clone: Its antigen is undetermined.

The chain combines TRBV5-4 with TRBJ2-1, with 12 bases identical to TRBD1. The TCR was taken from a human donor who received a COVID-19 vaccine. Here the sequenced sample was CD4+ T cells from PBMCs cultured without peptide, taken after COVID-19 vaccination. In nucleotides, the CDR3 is TGTGCCAGCAGCTTGGGAGGGACAGGGGGCAAATATGAGCAGTTCTTC. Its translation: CASSLGGTGGKYEQFF. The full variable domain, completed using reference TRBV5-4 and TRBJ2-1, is ETGVTQSPTHLIKTRGQQVTLRCSSQSGHNTVSWYQQALGQGPQFIFQYYREEENGRGNFPPRFSGLQFPNYSSELNVNALELDDSALYLCASSLGGTGGKYEQFFGPGTRLTVL.